This TCR beta chain was identified in a study of blood T cell repertoires in COVID-19. The protocol was immunoSEQ multiplex PCR, while the TCRdb copy is restricted to in-frame clones and leaves out a portion. The sample lists around 250,000 clones; around 86% were seen once. Germline V CDR1 and CDR2: MNHEY, SVGAGI. The CDR3 contains 15 residues. The V end was cut by 8 bases, the J end by 2 bases, with 19 bases between. The chain combines TRBV6-5 with TRBJ2-7; weak D call: TRBD1 (7 bases). Sample: peripheral blood. The TCR comes from a man aged 25 to 40 who had recovered from COVID-19. In nucleotides, the CDR3 is TGTGCCAGCGGTTCCAGGGGGGCTATCGCCTACGAGCAGTACTTC. This gives the protein CASGSRGAIAYEQYF.